Below are 20 T cell receptor beta chains sequenced from a single sample in a study of OX40 agonist ivuxolimab in advanced cancers. The protocol used for the library was the immunoSEQ multiplex PCR assay. The table was pulled from immuneACCESS by TCRdb, which kept in-frame rearrangements only. Such tables lose some clones; where checked, under half of the loss comes from unresolved V genes, and the rest has no known cause. This sample lists about 62,000 clones; 91% were detected once. The top ten clones comprise approximately 12% of the sample. The specimen comprised CD4+ or CD8+ T cells sorted from blood, sampled in a trial of the OX40 agonist ivuxolimab. The receptor set was obtained from an adult with an advanced solid tumor such as melanoma, head and neck, liver or kidney cancer.

The chain combines TRBV29-1 with TRBJ2-5, with 8 nucleotides matching TRBD1. Looked up from germline, CDR1 is SQVTM and CDR2 is ANQGSEA. Trimming removed 0 bases from V and 3 bases from J; junction bases left unmatched: 6. The CDR3 contains 15 residues. DNA of the CDR3: TGCAGCGTTGAAGAGCTGGGACAGGCAGAAGAGACCCAGTACTTC. It encodes CSVEELGQAEETQYF.

The table lists this clone with a few counts. The chain combines TRBV6-1 with TRBJ1-1, with D hard to call. This CDR3 region has 10 residues. The ends were cut back, 6 bases at V and 8 bases at J, with 7 bases in the middle. Germline-derived CDR1 and CDR2 are MNHNS and SASEGT. The CDR3 DNA sequence: TGTGCCAGCAGGGATACAGAAGCTTTCTTT. Its translation: CASRDTEAFF.

The gene calls are TRBV28 and TRBJ1-1; D is unclear. The length of the CDR3 is 13 residues. Trimming shortened V by 4 bases and J by 1 base, and 7 bases separated the two germline ends. Germline CDR1 and CDR2: MDHEN and SYDVKM. The CDR3 DNA reads TGTGCCAGCAGTTCACCCTCGAACACTGAAGCTTTCTTT. Its protein product is CASSSPSNTEAFF.

This sequence joins TRBV5-1 and TRBJ2-1, with TRBD1 matching 12 bases. V lost 8 bases and J lost 4; bases outside the gene matches: 13. Germline V CDR1 and CDR2: SGHRS, YFSETQ. CDR3 length: 17 residues. The CDR3 region has the DNA TGCGCCAGTGGGACAGGGGGCTTCGGGAGGTATTACAATGAGCAGTTCTTC. It yields the protein CASGTGGFGRYYNEQFF.

V and J are TRBV10-2 and TRBJ1-1; possibly TRBD1 for D (6 bases). The germline V gene encodes CDR1 WSHSY and CDR2 SAAADI. The CDR3 has 15 residues. V was clipped by 0 bases and J by 1 base, with 9 bases between them. The CDR3 spells CASSESTGWNTEAFF. In DNA form, the CDR3 reads TGCGCCAGCAGTGAGTCGACAGGTTGGAACACTGAAGCTTTCTTT.

The chain recombines TRBV19 with TRBJ2-1; 8 bases align to TRBD1. The CDR3 has 19 residues. Germline V lookup: CDR1 LNHDA, CDR2 SQIVND (reference sequence). V trimming: 3 bases; J trimming: 0 bases; junction bases outside the gene matches: 13. CDR3 sequence: CASSMETGVILDSYNEQFF. For the CDR3, the DNA is TGTGCCAGTAGTATGGAGACAGGGGTGATCTTGGACTCCTACAATGAGCAGTTCTTC.

The rearrangement uses TRBV4-2 and TRBJ2-5; 7 bases map to TRBD1. V trimming: 3 bases; J trimming: 5 bases; junction bases outside the gene matches: 12. Germline-derived CDR1 and CDR2 are LGHNA and YNFKEQ. The CDR3 has 16 residues. The CDR3 loop reads CASSHSDRVLMETQYF. As DNA, the CDR3 is TGTGCCAGCAGCCACTCCGACAGGGTGTTGATGGAGACCCAGTACTTC.

The chain recombines TRBV15 with TRBJ2-5, with a possible D match to TRBD2 (5 bases). V was trimmed by 1 base and J by 1 base, leaving 19 bases between them. Looked up from germline, CDR1 is LNHNV and CDR2 is YYDKDF (reference sequence). The length of the CDR3 is 18 residues. CDR3 nucleotide sequence: TGTGCCACCAGCAGAGGAAGGCTCGTTAGCGAGATCCAAGAGACCCAGTACTTC. Translating gives CATSRGRLVSEIQETQYF.

The rearrangement uses TRBV11-3 and TRBJ2-5, with D perhaps matching TRBD2 (5 bases). V was clipped by 5 bases and J by 0 bases, with 16 bases between them. The CDR3 covers 16 residues. Per the germline V gene, CDR1 is SGHNT and CDR2 is YENEEA. This CDR3 reads CASSAGVGLYQETQYF. The CDR3 DNA reads TGTGCCAGCAGCGCAGGAGTAGGACTGTACCAAGAGACCCAGTACTTC.

This chain connects TRBV7-1 to TRBJ2-3; 12 nucleotides line up with TRBD2. TRBV7-1 is identified as an open reading frame with a role that is uncertain. This CDR3 contains 16 residues. With 7 bases clipped from V and 0 bases from J, the junction kept 5 bases outside the gene matches. The CDR3 spells CASTPGTSGSTDTQYF. For the CDR3, the DNA is TGTGCCAGCACCCCTGGGACTAGCGGGAGCACAGATACGCAGTATTTT.

The gene calls are TRBV7-8 and TRBJ1-5, with D possibly being TRBD1 (6 bases). The germline V and J ends were trimmed by 2 bases and 6 bases, with 14 bases remaining between them. This CDR3 is built from 15 residues. Looked up from germline, CDR1 is SGHVS and CDR2 is FQNEAQ. For the CDR3, the DNA is TGTGCCAGCAGCTTATCTTCAGGGGCAGGTCAGCCCCAGCATTTT. Translating it yields CASSLSSGAGQPQHF.

This sequence joins TRBV4-1 and TRBJ2-1; unclear D gene. This CDR3 is built from 12 residues. The V and J ends lost 4 bases and 9 bases respectively, with 10 bases between them. Germline V gene lookup returns CDR1 MGHRA and CDR2 YSYEKL. The CDR3 loop reads CASSPNAAEQFF. Here the CDR3 DNA reads TGCGCCAGCAGCCCCAACGCCGCTGAGCAGTTCTTC.

This sequence joins TRBV11-2 and TRBJ1-5; D is unresolved. V gave up 0 bases and J gave up 5 bases, with 11 bases separating them. The CDR3 has 15 residues. Germline assignment: CDR1 SGHAT and CDR2 FQNNGV. The CDR3 DNA follows: TGTGCCAGCAGCTTAGACACAACCCGACATCAGCCCCAGCATTTT. Its protein product is CASSLDTTRHQPQHF.

This clone was observed a handful of times. This chain connects TRBV11-2 to TRBJ1-3; D unresolved. V was shortened by 3 bases and J by 3 bases, with 3 bases between the two germline ends. This CDR3 spans 12 amino acids. CDR1 and CDR2 from the germline V gene are SGHAT and FQNNGV. The CDR3 is CASSLGGNTIYF. Written as DNA, the CDR3 is TGTGCCAGCAGCTTGGGTGGAAACACCATATATTTT.

The count of this clone is one. The chain carries TRBV5-8 and TRBJ2-1; TRBD1 might be the D (6 bases). Germline V CDR1 and CDR2: SGHTS, YDEGEE. V was shortened by 4 bases and J by 3 bases, with 14 bases between the two germline ends. The CDR3 spans 15 residues. The CDR3, as DNA: TGTGCCAGCAGCCCGGGACATACAAACTACAATGAGCAGTTCTTC. Translation gives CASSPGHTNYNEQFF.

The chain uses TRBV27 and TRBJ1-1; perhaps TRBD1 as D (5 bases). The germline V gene has CDR1 MNHEY and CDR2 SMNVEV (reference sequence). Trimming took 9 bases from V and 0 from J, leaving 20 bases between them. The CDR3 has 16 amino acids. The CDR3 protein is CASFFWGGDVNTEAFF. CDR3 nucleotides: TGTGCCAGTTTTTTTTGGGGGGGAGACGTGAACACTGAAGCTTTCTTT.

The V gene is TRBV28, the J gene TRBJ1-1; D may be TRBD1 (5 bases). Looked up from germline, CDR1 is MDHEN and CDR2 is SYDVKM. The CDR3 spans 16 residues. Trimming removed 5 bases at V and 2 bases at J, with 18 bases between. CDR3 nucleotides: TGTGCCAGCAGTCGCCCGAGGACATCTCTAAACACTGAAGCTTTCTTT. Its translation: CASSRPRTSLNTEAFF.

The V gene is TRBV29-1, the J gene TRBJ2-7; D is perhaps TRBD1 or TRBD2 (5 bases each). The germline CDR1 and CDR2 sequences are SQVTM and ANQGSEA. V dropped 3 bases and J dropped 3 bases, with 9 bases sitting between them. The CDR3 covers 12 residues. CDR3 loop: CSVEWDGYEQYF. The CDR3 bases are TGCAGCGTTGAGTGGGACGGCTACGAGCAGTACTTC.

This sequence joins TRBV27 and TRBJ1-3; 8 bases align to TRBD1. The V gene end was trimmed by 8 bases and the J gene end by 3 bases; junction bases not matched to a gene: 6. The CDR3 is 14 residues long. Germline V gene sequence: CDR1 MNHEY, CDR2 SMNVEV (reference sequence). CDR3 loop: CASSDRVDGNTIYF. The CDR3 DNA reads as TGTGCCAGCTCGGACAGGGTTGATGGAAACACCATATATTTT.

The J gene is TRBJ2-1, the V gene TRBV7-9, with TRBD2 matching 14 bases. Germline CDR1 reads SEHNR; CDR2 reads FQNEAQ (reference sequence). V lost 4 bases, J lost 8 bases, and 4 bases stayed unmatched. This CDR3 spans 15 amino acids. DNA for the CDR3: TGTGCCAGCAGCTGGGGGACTAGCGGGGGCGATGAGCAGTTCTTC. This gives the protein CASSWGTSGGDEQFF.